This is a list of T cell receptor beta chains from one sample in a study of T cells after yellow fever vaccination. Via MiXCR, TCRdb re-called the 5' RACE reads, giving one row per CDR3 protein. The table records approximately 510,000 distinct CDR3 sequences, about a fifth of them present only once. The specimen was PBMCs, collected 21 days after the first yellow fever vaccination. These receptors came from a man younger than 35 who received the YFV17D yellow fever vaccine. CDR3s include the opening cysteine and the closing phenylalanine or tryptophan. The D gene is left open where the match is weak. Clone size is stated in some rows and not others, as once, few, many or a class when expanded.

TRBJ1-4 TRBV27 few - CASSFRGKEKLFF TGTGCCAGCAGTTTCCGGGGAAAAGAAAAACTGTTTTTT
TRBJ2-2 TRBV19 - TRBD1 CASRGTGVAGELFF TGTGCCAGTAGGGGGACAGGGGTAGCCGGGGAGCTGTTTTTT
TRBJ2-7 TRBV4-2 few TRBD2 CASSQEGSGGSYEQYF TGTGCCAGCAGCCAAGAGGGGAGCGGGGGGAGCTACGAGCAGTACTTC
TRBJ1-5 TRBV29-1 many - CSVGGFGNQPQHF TGCAGCGTTGGGGGGTTTGGCAATCAGCCCCAGCATTTT
TRBJ2-1 TRBV7-9 - - CASSAGQTTEQFF TGTGCCAGCAGTGCGGGACAAACGACTGAGCAGTTCTTC
TRBJ2-5 TRBV5-1 few - CASSAGYYETQYF TGCGCCAGCAGCGCAGGGTATTACGAGACCCAGTACTTC
TRBJ2-3 TRBV4-1 - - CASSHLDLFTDTQYF TGCGCCAGCAGCCACCTCGACCTGTTCACAGATACGCAGTATTTT
TRBJ2-2 TRBV6-5 few - CASSWGLFF TGTGCCAGCAGTTGGGGTCTGTTTTTT
TRBJ1-1 TRBV27 - - CASRSGGLTEAFF TGTGCCAGCCGTTCTGGGGGGCTGACTGAAGCTTTCTTT
TRBJ2-7 TRBV30 - - CAWKKLGPYEQYF TGTGCCTGGAAGAAGCTAGGCCCCTACGAGCAGTACTTC
TRBJ2-2 TRBV2 - - CAGLSSEGGTGELFF TGTGCCGGTCTTAGCAGCGAAGGGGGCACCGGGGAGCTGTTTTTT
TRBJ2-1 TRBV6-5 few - CASSYSAGVYNEQFF TGTGCCAGCAGTTACTCGGCAGGGGTCTACAATGAGCAGTTCTTC
TRBJ1-2 TRBV20-1 few - CTVSGGIDRNGYTF TGCACCGTTTCGGGCGGGATTGACAGGAATGGCTACACCTTC
TRBJ1-2 TRBV4-3 few - CASSQTSPRSTYTF TGCGCCAGCAGCCAAACTTCCCCGCGGTCCACCTACACCTTC
TRBJ2-7 TRBV5-1 many - CASSLVADYEQYF TGCGCCAGCAGCTTGGTAGCGGACTACGAGCAGTACTTC
TRBJ2-5 TRBV6-1 - TRBD2 CASKLWRGSLGETQYF TGTGCCAGCAAATTATGGCGGGGGTCGCTCGGAGAGACCCAGTACTTC
TRBJ2-7 TRBV6-5 many - CASSYSELGGTYEQYF TGTGCCAGCAGTTACTCGGAGCTAGGGGGGACCTACGAGCAGTACTTC
TRBJ1-1 TRBV10-3 few - CAIKEGSDTEAFF TGTGCCATCAAAGAGGGAAGTGACACTGAAGCTTTCTTT
TRBJ1-5 TRBV20-1 - - CSARGGDVDQPQHF TGCAGTGCTAGAGGCGGGGACGTCGATCAGCCCCAGCATTTT
TRBJ2-7 TRBV3-1 few TRBD2 CASSQAAGGPYEQYF TGTGCCAGCAGCCAAGCCGCGGGGGGCCCATACGAGCAGTACTTC
TRBJ2-5 TRBV4-1 few - CASSQGLVETQYF TGCGCCAGCAGCCAAGGATTAGTAGAGACCCAGTACTTC
TRBJ2-1 TRBV7-8 few TRBD2 CASSLFSGGAYEQFF TGTGCCAGCAGCTTATTTAGCGGGGGGGCCTATGAGCAGTTCTTC
TRBJ1-1 TRBV4-1 few - CASSQEVPNSNEAFF TGCGCCAGCAGCCAAGAGGTCCCAAACAGCAATGAAGCTTTCTTT
TRBJ2-1 TRBV24-1 once TRBD1 CATSDSSGGVFGGEQFF TGTGCCACCAGTGATTCCTCAGGGGGCGTCTTCGGTGGTGAGCAGTTCTTC
TRBJ1-3 TRBV9 - - CASSVEGAHGNTIYF TGTGCCAGCAGCGTAGAAGGGGCTCACGGAAACACCATATATTTT
TRBJ2-2 TRBV14 - - CASSQLTGELFF TGTGCCAGCAGCCAACTGACCGGGGAGCTGTTTTTT
TRBJ2-1 TRBV19 few TRBD1 CASSPRGYSYNEQFF TGTGCCAGTAGCCCCAGGGGGTACTCCTACAATGAGCAGTTCTTC
TRBJ1-3 TRBV12-3/TRBV12-4 - - CASSFRAKVDTIYF TGTGCCAGCAGTTTCCGGGCGAAGGTGGACACCATATATTTT
TRBJ1-5 TRBV6-1 - - CASSPSTGVRPQHF TGTGCCAGCAGTCCATCGACAGGTGTCAGGCCCCAGCATTTT
TRBJ1-5 TRBV4-3 few - CASSQGLNSNQPQHF TGCGCCAGCAGCCAAGGACTGAATAGCAATCAGCCCCAGCATTTT
TRBJ2-1 TRBV6-5 few - CASSSELGDPLYNEQFF TGTGCCAGCAGTTCCGAACTAGGGGACCCCTTATACAATGAGCAGTTCTTC
TRBJ2-5 TRBV7-3 few - CASSLKGREGAWGETQYF TGTGCCAGCAGCTTAAAGGGCAGGGAAGGAGCGTGGGGGGAGACCCAGTACTTC
TRBJ2-7 TRBV19 - - CASSIGGGAYEQYF TGTGCCAGTAGTATTGGGGGGGGCGCATACGAGCAGTACTTC
TRBJ2-1 TRBV2 - TRBD2 CASTKRGLAGGNEQFF TGTGCCAGCACAAAGCGGGGGCTAGCGGGGGGTAATGAGCAGTTCTTC
TRBJ2-7 TRBV6-5 - - CASSYGGRGYEQYF TGTGCCAGCAGTTACGGGGGGCGCGGGTACGAGCAGTACTTC
TRBJ2-3 TRBV5-1 few - CASSLMGQPTDTQYF TGCGCCAGCAGCTTGATGGGCCAACCCACAGATACGCAGTATTTT
TRBJ2-3 TRBV5-1 - - CASSPGRVGGADTQYF TGCGCCAGCAGCCCGGGCCGAGTGGGAGGAGCAGATACGCAGTATTTT
TRBJ2-2 TRBV9 - - CASSVNGRLPNTGELFF TGTGCCAGCAGCGTAAACGGACGACTCCCAAACACCGGGGAGCTGTTTTTT
TRBJ1-1 TRBV12-3/TRBV12-4 - - CASSLTRPGLDTEAFF TGTGCCAGCAGTTTAACCCGGCCGGGGTTGGACACTGAAGCTTTCTTT
TRBJ1-2 TRBV5-1 many - CASSFGTWDYGYTF TGCGCCAGCAGCTTTGGGACGTGGGACTATGGCTACACCTTC
TRBJ2-5 TRBV24-1 - TRBD2 CATSAGGETQYF TGTGCCACTAGCGCGGGAGGAGAGACCCAGTACTTC
TRBJ1-1 TRBV29-1 - - CSVGPTPGVMNTEAFF TGCAGCGTGGGGCCGACCCCGGGGGTCATGAACACTGAAGCTTTCTTT
TRBJ2-6 TRBV28 - - CASSLTDSGANVLTF TGTGCCAGCAGTTTAACCGACTCTGGGGCCAACGTCCTGACTTTC
TRBJ2-7 TRBV12-5 few - CASGLVLGQVYEQYF TGTGCTAGTGGTTTGGTACTTGGGCAGGTTTACGAGCAGTACTTC